This TCR beta chain originates from a study of T-cell memory formation after mild COVID-19. Findings of the study overall: In second-wave clones peaking day 37, SARS-CoV-2 specificity remained unconfirmed. Cross-reactive memory appears to have joined, as suggested by some responding clones showing up in pre-infection memory. A balance of CD4 and CD8 characterized clones contracting day 15 to 85, whereas later expanders leaned CD4+.

This clonotype was observed a handful of times. Antigen unknown. After removal of 6 bases from V and 0 bases from J, the junction contained 2 bases not matched to a gene. This CDR3 is built from 15 residues. Germline loops: CDR1 SEHNR, CDR2 FQNEAQ (reference sequence). TCRdb reanalysed the 5' RACE reads using MiXCR and keeps one entry per CDR3 protein. The sample lists 250,000 to 400,000 distinct CDR3 sequences; over 11% were seen once. The chain recombines TRBV7-9 with TRBJ2-2, with TRBD1 identical over 9 bases. The specimen was PBMCs or a T cell subset sorted from them (not recorded which). The receptor was isolated from a man between 18 and 35 years old who had mild COVID-19 (a few samples of this study predate the infection). Cell type and time point are not known. In nucleotides, the CDR3 is TGTGCCAGCAGACGGACAGGGGCGAACACCGGGGAGCTGTTTTTT. It is translated as CASRRTGANTGELFF.